This TCR beta chain comes out of a study of T cell changes during pregnancy in multiple sclerosis. The protocol was immunoSEQ multiplex PCR, while the TCRdb copy is restricted to in-frame clones and leaves out a portion. This table holds around 60,000 clones, around 90% found once. Germline V lookup: CDR1 MNHEY, CDR2 SVGAGI. The CDR3 has 15 residues. V was clipped by 2 bases and J by 8 bases; unmatched bases: 7. The material was peripheral blood, obtained in the second trimester of pregnancy. The rearrangement joins TRBV6-5 to TRBJ2-1, with 9 bases that match TRBD2. The receptor's source is a female donor with multiple sclerosis, enrolled in a pregnancy study. CDR3 residues: CASSYPSGRSDEQFF. The DNA for the CDR3 is TGTGCCAGCAGTTACCCGAGCGGGAGGAGCGATGAGCAGTTCTTC.